This TCR beta chain was documented in a study of blood T cell repertoires in COVID-19 (dated by TCRdb to about 2020). Looking at the study overall: Samples covering the acute and convalescent phases of COVID-19 were provided by collaborators in the United States, Italy and Spain. The material from the prospective study consisted of cDNA or gDNA derived from T cells, B-cell-depleted T cells, or PBMCs. Subjects who had been exposed to COVID-19, were actively infected with it, or had recovered from it provided the deeply sampled blood TCRbeta repertoires that made up the dataset. The repertoires were made available in a free public database intended to serve as a resource for research on the immune response to SARS-CoV-2. Samples came from the ongoing ImmuneRACE study (first 160 participants) plus 1,254 subjects from 6 global collaborators. The sample metadata nearly always contained a de-identified subject ID, COVID-19 status, age in years and sex. Where HLA class I and class II types were available, the types were taken from metadata supplied by the sample provider, not from assay-based typing.

What the study reported, not specific to this receptor: The amount of clinical and demographic metadata varied by source and participant and was provided uncurated.

Turning to this clone: The specificity of this receptor is unknown. Base qualities are not provided; no much larger clone lies one nucleotide away.

The collaborating institutions used their own protocols to collect whole blood in K2EDTA tubes. For TCRbeta analysis, collaborator samples were shipped as frozen whole blood, as isolated PBMCs, or as DNA extracted from either sample type. TCRbeta CDR3 regions were amplified from genomic DNA by means of the immunoSEQ Assay, a bias-controlled multiplex PCR. The published analysis was carried out like this. The number of nucleated cells in each sample was estimated by amplification of reference gene primers within the assay. To quantify the absolute abundance of each unique TCRbeta CDR3 rearrangement, sequence reads were collapsed and filtered. For each sample, productive Simpson clonality was calculated by taking the square root of Simpson's diversity index across productive rearrangements. In its TCRdb copy, this immuneACCESS table keeps in-frame sequences only and misses some clones. Where compared with another copy, unresolved V genes explain less than half of these, and the others have no known cause. That table furnishes V, J and clone size, whereas the DNA furnished D and trimming. This sample gives 140,000 to 150,000 clones in total; around four fifths of them show up just once. The ten largest clonotypes hold 4.8% of the sample.

Taken from cysteine to phenylalanine, the CDR3 has 17 residues. Kept here is only the CDR3 DNA, which spans 51 bases and is read in frame from base 1. V sheds 1 base and J sheds 4 bases, leaving 17 bases between their ends. The germline V gene encodes CDR1 MGHRA and CDR2 YSYEKL. The sample was peripheral blood. The chain links TRBV4-1 with TRBJ1-5, with no confidently assigned D gene. The sequence derives from a human donor in a cohort sampled during active COVID-19. The sequenced DNA is TGCGCCAGCAGCCAAGGCTTCGGCAGAACAGCAAATCAGCCCCAGCATTTT. The encoded protein is CASSQGFGRTANQPQHF.